This TCR beta chain was recorded in a study of Graves' ophthalmopathy and Graves' hyperthyroidism. Scientists amplified the TCR beta CDR3 regions from RNA transcripts. Scientists carried out first-round RT-PCR using HTBI primers and then a second-round multiplex PCR. Each CDR3 protein is one row after TCRdb ran MiXCR on the multiplex PCR reads. The sample contains around 520,000 distinct CDR3 sequences, under 45% of which appear only once. Germline V gives CDR1 SGHTA, CDR2 FQGNSA. V shed 6 bases and J shed 5 bases, with 23 bases lying between them. The CDR3 is 16 amino acids. The clonotype was recovered from an adult man with Graves' hyperthyroidism. The V gene is TRBV7-2, the J gene TRBJ2-7; D is possibly TRBD1 (7 bases). Sequenced: peripheral blood or thyroid tissue (not recorded which). CDR3 DNA sequence: TGTGCCAGCAGTCAGGGGGGAGCGGTGGGGTCTCACGAGCAGTACTTC. Its translation is CASSQGGAVGSHEQYF.